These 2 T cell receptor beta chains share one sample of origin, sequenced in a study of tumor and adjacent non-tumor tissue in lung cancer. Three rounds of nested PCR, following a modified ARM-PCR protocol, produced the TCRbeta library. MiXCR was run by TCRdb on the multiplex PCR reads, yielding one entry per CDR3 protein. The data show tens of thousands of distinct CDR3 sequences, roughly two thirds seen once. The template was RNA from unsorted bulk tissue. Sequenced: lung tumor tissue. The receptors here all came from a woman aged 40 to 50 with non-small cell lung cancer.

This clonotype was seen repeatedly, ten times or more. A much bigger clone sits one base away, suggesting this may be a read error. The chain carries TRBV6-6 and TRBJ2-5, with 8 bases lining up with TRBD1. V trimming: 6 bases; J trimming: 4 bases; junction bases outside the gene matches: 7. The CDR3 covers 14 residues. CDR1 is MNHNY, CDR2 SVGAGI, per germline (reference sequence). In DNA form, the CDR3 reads TGTGCCAGCAGGTCGACAGGGGTGGGAGAGACCCAGTACTTC. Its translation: CASRSTGVGETQYF.

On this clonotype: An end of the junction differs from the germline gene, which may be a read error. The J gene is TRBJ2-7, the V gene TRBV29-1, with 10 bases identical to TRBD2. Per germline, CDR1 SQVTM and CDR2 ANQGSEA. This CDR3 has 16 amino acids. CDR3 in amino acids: CSAASTSGKRAYEQCF. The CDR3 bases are TGCAGCGCCGCCAGTACTAGCGGGAAGAGAGCCTACGAGCAGTGCTTC.